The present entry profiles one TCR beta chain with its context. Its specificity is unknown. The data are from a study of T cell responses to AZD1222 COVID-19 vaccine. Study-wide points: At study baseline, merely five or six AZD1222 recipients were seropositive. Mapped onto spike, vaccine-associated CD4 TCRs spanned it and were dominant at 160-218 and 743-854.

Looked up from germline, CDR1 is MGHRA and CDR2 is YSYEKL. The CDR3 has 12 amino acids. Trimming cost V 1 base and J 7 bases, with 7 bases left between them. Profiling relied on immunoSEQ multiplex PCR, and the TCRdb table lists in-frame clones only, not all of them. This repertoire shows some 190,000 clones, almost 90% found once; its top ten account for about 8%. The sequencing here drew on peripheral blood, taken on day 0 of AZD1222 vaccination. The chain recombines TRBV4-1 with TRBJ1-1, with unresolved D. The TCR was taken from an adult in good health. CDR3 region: CASSQVIGEAFF. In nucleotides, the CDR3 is TGCGCCAGCAGCCAAGTGATTGGTGAAGCTTTCTTT.